Listed below are T cell receptor beta chains from one sample, sequenced in a study of radiotherapy plus CTLA-4 blockade in lung cancer. The assay was immunoSEQ multiplex PCR, and TCRdb's table has in-frame clones only and misses some. The table has more than 90,000 clones, approximately 80% seen once. The starting material was peripheral blood, obtained from a patient treated with radiotherapy plus ipilimumab. The receptor set was obtained from a human donor with non-small cell lung cancer that progressed on radiotherapy plus ipilimumab. The CDR3 runs from the conserved cysteine through the conserved F or W. The order of the fields is D gene, J gene, V gene, clone size, CDR3 protein, CDR3 DNA. D genes are given only for firm matches. Only part of the rows carry a size: once, few, many, or a class if the clone is expanded.

TRBD1 TRBJ2-4 TRBV5-4 - CASEMGQGKNIQYF TGTGCCAGCGAGATGGGACAGGGGAAAAACATTCAGTACTTC
- TRBJ1-2 TRBV10-3 - CATRPNERYGYTF TGTGCCACCCGGCCGAATGAACGCTATGGCTACACCTTC
- TRBJ1-5 TRBV10-1 - CASSENSNQPQHF TGCGCCAGCAGTGAAAATAGCAATCAGCCCCAGCATTTT
- TRBJ2-2 TRBV7-3 - CASSPERTGELFF TGTGCCAGCAGCCCCGAGCGGACCGGGGAGCTGTTTTTT
- TRBJ1-1 TRBV11-2 - CASSLGGWGTEAFF TGTGCCAGCAGCTTAGGGGGGTGGGGCACTGAAGCTTTCTTT
- TRBJ1-3 TRBV30 - CAWRQTGPFSGNTIYF TGTGCCTGGAGACAAACCGGGCCGTTCTCTGGAAACACCATATATTTT
- TRBJ2-3 TRBV7-3 few CASSLSPASDTQYF TGTGCCAGCAGCTTATCCCCGGCGTCAGATACGCAGTATTTT
TRBD1 TRBJ2-3 TRBV5-1 - CASSKDRASTDTQYF TGCGCCAGCAGCAAGGACAGGGCGAGCACAGATACGCAGTATTTT
TRBD1 TRBJ1-5 TRBV18 - CASSPIGQGGNQPQHF TGTGCCAGCTCGCCCATCGGACAGGGTGGCAATCAGCCCCAGCATTTT
- TRBJ1-3 TRBV30 - CASSPGQYSGNTIYF TGTGCCTCCTCCCCCGGACAGTACTCTGGAAACACCATATATTTT
TRBD1 TRBJ1-5 TRBV7-8 - CASSTGTGNQPQHF TGTGCCAGCAGTACCGGGACAGGGAATCAGCCCCAGCATTTT
- TRBJ2-5 TRBV30 - CAWNLGTRETQYF TGTGCCTGGAACTTGGGGACGCGGGAGACCCAGTACTTC
- TRBJ2-1 TRBV28 - CASSTGTTNNEQFF TGTGCCAGCAGTACCGGGACCACCAACAATGAGCAGTTCTTC
TRBD2 TRBJ2-1 TRBV7-3 - CASSLTGLDDNEQFF TGTGCCAGCAGCCTGACGGGACTAGACGACAATGAGCAGTTCTTC
TRBD2 TRBJ2-1 TRBV29-1 - CSVGGVAGSHNEQFF TGCAGCGTGGGGGGCGTAGCGGGATCACACAATGAGCAGTTCTTC
- TRBJ2-7 TRBV21-1 - CASSDLPGLAKLLPYEQYF TGTGCCAGCAGCGACCTACCGGGACTAGCGAAGCTTCTCCCCTACGAGCAGTACTTC
TRBD2 TRBJ2-3 TRBV6-1 - CASSAGTSGSTDTQYF TGTGCCAGCAGTGCCGGGACTAGCGGTAGCACAGATACGCAGTATTTT
TRBD1 TRBJ2-3 TRBV5-1 - CASSLGQGSTDTQYF TGCGCCAGCAGCTTGGGACAGGGGAGCACAGATACGCAGTATTTT
- TRBJ2-2 TRBV4-1 - CASSPGPHTGELFF TGCGCCAGCAGCCCTGGACCACACACCGGGGAGCTGTTTTTT
TRBD1 TRBJ2-2 TRBV7-8 few CASREDRGNTGELFF TGTGCCAGCAGAGAGGACAGGGGGAACACCGGGGAGCTGTTTTTT
TRBD1 TRBJ1-2 TRBV6-6 - CASSYPGQGASGYTF TGTGCCAGCAGTTACCCGGGACAGGGGGCGTCTGGCTACACCTTC
TRBD1 TRBJ1-1 TRBV2 - CANDRVPNSEAFF TGTGCCAACGACAGGGTCCCCAACAGTGAAGCTTTCTTT
- TRBJ1-5 TRBV9 - CASSVHADYSNQPQHF TGTGCCAGCAGCGTACACGCGGATTATAGCAATCAGCCCCAGCATTTT
TRBD2 TRBJ2-7 TRBV10-2 - CASRGLADSYEQYF TGCGCCAGCAGGGGACTAGCGGATTCCTACGAGCAGTACTTC
TRBD2 TRBJ2-2 TRBV28 - CASSLGGSGRAGGELFF TGTGCCAGCAGTTTAGGTGGTAGCGGGAGGGCCGGCGGGGAGCTGTTTTTT
TRBD2 TRBJ2-7 TRBV7-2 - CASSQGTSGFYEQYF TGTGCCAGCAGCCAAGGGACTAGCGGGTTCTACGAGCAGTACTTC
TRBD2 TRBJ2-3 TRBV6-5 - CASSSLAGGPFGTQYF TGTGCCAGCAGTTCACTAGCGGGAGGGCCCTTTGGTACGCAGTATTTT